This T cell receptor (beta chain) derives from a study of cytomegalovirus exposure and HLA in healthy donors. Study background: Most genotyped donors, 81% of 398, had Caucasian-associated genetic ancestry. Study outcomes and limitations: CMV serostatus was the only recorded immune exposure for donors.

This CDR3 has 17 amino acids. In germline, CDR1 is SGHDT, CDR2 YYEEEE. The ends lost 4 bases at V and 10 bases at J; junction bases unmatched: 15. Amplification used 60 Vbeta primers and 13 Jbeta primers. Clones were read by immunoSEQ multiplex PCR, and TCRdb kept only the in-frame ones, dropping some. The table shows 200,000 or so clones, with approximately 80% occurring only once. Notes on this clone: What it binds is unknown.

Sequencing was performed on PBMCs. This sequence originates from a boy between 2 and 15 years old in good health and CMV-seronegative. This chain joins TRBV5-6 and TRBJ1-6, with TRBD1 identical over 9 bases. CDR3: CASSVNPTGTGYSPLHF. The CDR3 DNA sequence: TGTGCCAGCAGCGTTAACCCGACCGGGACAGGGTACTCACCCCTCCACTTT.